Shown below are 10 T cell receptor beta chains from a single sample sequenced in a study of early T cells in non-severe SARS-CoV-2 infection. TCRdb processed the 5' RACE reads anew with MiXCR; each CDR3 protein has one entry. The data show about 66,000 distinct CDR3 sequences, roughly 10% seen once. Input material: whole blood. Source of these receptors: an adult who was a healthcare worker with PCR-confirmed SARS-CoV-2 infection or an uninfected control (not recorded which).

This clonotype occurred a few times. CDR3 protein: CASSQGGNQGGEQYF. The CDR3 bases are TGTGCCAGCAGCCAAGGCGGGAACCAGGGTGGAGAGCAGTACTTC. V and J are TRBV3-1 and TRBJ2-7; D is possibly TRBD2 (6 bases). V was cut by 1 base and J by 7 bases, with 17 bases left in between. Germline V gene sequence: CDR1 LGHDT, CDR2 YNNKEL (reference sequence). This CDR3 has 15 amino acids.

The sample holds a few counts of this clonotype. The CDR3 DNA is TGTGCCAGCGGATTTAAAGGTGGAAGTGGCTACACCTTC. Its protein product is CASGFKGGSGYTF. The rearrangement joins TRBV5-8 to TRBJ1-2; D is uncertain. Germline-derived CDR1 and CDR2 are SGHTS and YDEGEE. Deletions cut 7 bases from V and 7 bases from J, with 17 bases between. The CDR3 sequence is 13 residues long.

This chain connects TRBV5-6 to TRBJ2-7, with 8 bases that match TRBD1. The CDR3 length is 14 residues. The germline CDR1 and CDR2 sequences are SGHDT and YYEEEE. Trimming cost V 2 bases and J 3 bases; bases outside gene matches: 4. CDR3 nucleotides: TGTGCCAGCAGCTTCGAACAGGGGGGCTACGAGCAGTACTTC. It encodes CASSFEQGGYEQYF.

This clonotype was found a few times. V is TRBV2 and J is TRBJ2-6; D gene unclear. The V gene's germline CDR1 is SNHLY and CDR2 FYNNEI. CDR3 length: 14 amino acids. Trimming stripped 4 bases from V and 0 bases from J, with 4 bases between. The CDR3 spells CASSGHSGANVLTF. CDR3 DNA: TGTGCCAGCAGTGGACACTCTGGGGCCAACGTCCTGACTTTC.

In its sample, this clonotype was seen many times. The chain joins TRBV29-1 to TRBJ1-2; 7 bases are shared with TRBD1. This CDR3 is 16 amino acids long. Germline CDR1 and CDR2: SQVTM and ANQGSEA. V gave up 2 bases and J gave up 3 bases; unmatched junction bases: 12. In DNA, the CDR3 is TGCAGCGTTGAATTGGCGTTGGAGGGGGCTTACTATGGCTACACCTTC. Protein sequence: CSVELALEGAYYGYTF. The full variable domain, completed using reference TRBV29-1 and TRBJ1-2, is SAVISQKPSRDICQRGTSLTIQCQVDSQVTMMFWYRQQPGQSLTLIATANQGSEATYESGFVIDKFPISRPNLTFSTLTVSNMSPEDSSIYLCSVELALEGAYYGYTFGSGTRLTVV.

In its sample, this clonotype was seen many times. The V gene is TRBV5-1, the J gene TRBJ2-3; unclear D gene. V lost 2 bases to trimming and J lost 1 base, with 20 bases between them. Germline assignment: CDR1 SGHRS and CDR2 YFSETQ. The CDR3 totals 18 residues. CDR3 sequence: CASSFSIRTSAGTDTQYF. The DNA for the CDR3 is TGCGCCAGCAGCTTTAGTATAAGGACCTCCGCCGGCACAGATACGCAGTATTTT.

This clonotype was counted between two and nine times. The chain combines TRBV7-9 with TRBJ1-5, with D possibly matching TRBD1 (6 bases). Per the germline V gene, CDR1 is SEHNR and CDR2 is FQNEAQ (reference sequence). V lost 2 bases and J lost 3, with 11 bases in between. The CDR3 contains 15 residues. The DNA for the CDR3 is TGTGCCAGCAGCTTATACGGACAGAACAATCAGCCCCAGCATTTT. Its protein product is CASSLYGQNNQPQHF.

This clonotype is categorized as medium-sized (0.01 to 0.1%). The chain carries TRBV29-1 and TRBJ2-1; 7 bases map to TRBD2. CDR1 and CDR2 from the germline V gene are SQVTM and ANQGSEA. This CDR3 has 15 residues. Unmatched junction bases numbered 9, after V lost 7 bases and J lost 0 bases. CDR3 nucleotides: TGCAGCGCCGAGGGAGGGTCCAGCTCCTACAATGAGCAGTTCTTC. It yields the protein CSAEGGSSSYNEQFF.

This chain links TRBV4-3 with TRBJ1-2; 11 bases align to TRBD1. This CDR3 contains 15 residues. Germline loops: CDR1 LGHNA, CDR2 YSLEER. V lost 4 bases to trimming and J lost 5 bases; unmatched junction nucleotides: 6. CDR3 sequence: CASSPDRGLWYGYTF. The CDR3 DNA sequence: TGCGCCAGCAGCCCGGACAGGGGGCTGTGGTATGGCTACACCTTC.

This clonotype was recorded a few times. V is TRBV12-3 or TRBV12-4 and J is TRBJ2-1; 7 bases map to TRBD2. Trimming cost V 6 bases and J 5 bases; bases outside gene matches: 13. The CDR3 totals 16 residues. The CDR3 bases are TGTGCCAGCAGCCCCTGGGGGGGAGGAGGGAACAATGAGCAGTTCTTC. It specifies CASSPWGGGGNNEQFF.